The 16 T cell receptor beta chains reported below all come from one sample, sequenced in a study of blood T cell repertoires in COVID-19. TCRdb's copy holds only in-frame clones and misses some; the assay was immunoSEQ multiplex PCR. The table shows about 330,000 clones, with around 90% occurring only once. The specimen was peripheral blood. Receptor source: a man aged 30 to 39 with COVID-19, enrolled during active disease.

This chain joins TRBV9 and TRBJ1-1; 10 bases map to TRBD1. This CDR3 is 14 amino acids long. The ends lost 3 bases at V and 4 bases at J; junction bases unmatched: 3. CDR1 and CDR2 from the germline V gene are SGDLS and YYNGEE. DNA of the CDR3: TGTGCCAGCAGCGCCGGACAGGGGGTCACTGAAGCTTTCTTT. Translating it yields CASSAGQGVTEAFF.

V is TRBV6-5 and J is TRBJ1-2; tentatively, D is TRBD1 (6 bases). V was pared by 7 bases and J by 8 bases, with 20 bases between. Germline CDR1 MNHEY, CDR2 SVGAGI. The CDR3 has 14 residues. The CDR3 DNA sequence: TGTGCCAGCATGAAAGAGGGCAGGGGTATCGGCTACACCTTC. It codes for CASMKEGRGIGYTF.

The chain recombines TRBV5-6 with TRBJ2-3, with TRBD2 matching 7 bases. Germline V gene data show CDR1 as SGHDT and CDR2 as YYEEEE. The CDR3 spans 16 residues. V shed 0 bases, J shed 0 bases, and the junction held 4 bases outside the gene matches. This chain's CDR3 is CASSLAAGVSTDTQYF. The CDR3 DNA is TGTGCCAGCAGCTTGGCCGCGGGGGTGAGCACAGATACGCAGTATTTT. The full variable domain, its missing parts supplied by reference TRBV5-6 and TRBJ2-3, is DAGVTQSPTHLIKTRGQQVTLRCSPKSGHDTVSWYQQALGQGPQFIFQYYEEEERQRGNFPDRFSGHQFPNYSSELNVNALLLGDSALYLCASSLAAGVSTDTQYFGPGTRLTVL.

The rearrangement uses TRBV2 and TRBJ1-4; weak D call: TRBD1 (5 bases). V lost 4 bases and J lost 0, with 9 bases in between. CDR3 size: 15 residues. Germline CDR1 SNHLY, CDR2 FYNNEI. CDR3 in amino acids: CASSGQGTTNEKLFF. The CDR3 nucleotides read TGTGCCAGCAGTGGCCAGGGAACAACTAATGAAAAACTGTTTTTT.

The chain combines TRBV25-1 with TRBJ1-2, with D hard to call. Per the germline V gene, CDR1 is MGHDK and CDR2 is SYGVNS. With 2 bases removed from V and 3 bases from J, the gap between germline ends came to 13 bases. This CDR3 is built from 15 residues. CDR3 nucleotide sequence: TGTGCCAGCAGTGAAGCTCGAAACAACGACTATGGCTACACCTTC. Its protein is CASSEARNNDYGYTF.

The chain recombines TRBV6-5 with TRBJ2-5; TRBD1 might be the D (6 bases). This CDR3 contains 14 residues. The germline V and J ends were trimmed by 0 bases and 2 bases, with 7 bases remaining between them. Germline values: CDR1 MNHEY, CDR2 SVGAGI. CDR3 in amino acids: CASSYSGQQETQYF. CDR3 DNA sequence: TGTGCCAGCAGTTACTCCGGACAGCAAGAGACCCAGTACTTC.

The CDR3 spells CATYPGVDKNIQYF. The CDR3 nucleotides are TGTGCCACTTACCCAGGGGTGGACAAAAACATTCAGTACTTC. The chain couples TRBV6-5 to TRBJ2-4; weak D call: TRBD1 (6 bases). The germline V gene has CDR1 MNHEY and CDR2 SVGAGI. The CDR3 sequence is 14 residues long. Trimming stripped 10 bases from V and 3 bases from J, with 16 bases between.

The V and J genes are TRBV30 and TRBJ2-4, with D possibly being TRBD1 (5 bases). This CDR3 comprises 14 residues. Germline V gene data show CDR1 as GTSNPN and CDR2 as SVGIG (reference sequence). Trimming took off 4 bases at V and 0 bases at J, with 10 bases between the two ends. In DNA, the CDR3 is TGTGCCTGGAAGGCAGGGCTAGCCAAAAACATTCAGTACTTC. It yields the protein CAWKAGLAKNIQYF.

The rearrangement uses TRBV7-6 and TRBJ1-1, with 7 bases aligning to TRBD1. Germline V gene sequence: CDR1 SGHVS, CDR2 FNYEAQ. V lost 6 bases and J lost 5; bases outside the gene matches: 9. This CDR3 has 14 amino acids. The DNA of the CDR3 is TGTGCCAGCAGACCTCCGACAGGGAGTACTGAAGCTTTCTTT. Protein: CASRPPTGSTEAFF. The variable domain in full, completed from reference TRBV7-6 and TRBJ1-1, reads GAGVSQSPRYKVTKRGQDVALRCDPISGHVSLYWYRQALGQGPEFLTYFNYEAQQDKSGLPNDRFSAERPEGSISTLTIQRTEQRDSAMYRCASRPPTGSTEAFFGQGTRLTVV.

The chain couples TRBV6-2 or TRBV6-3 to TRBJ2-1, with TRBD2 identical over 10 bases. Germline V lookup: CDR1 MNHEY, CDR2 SVGEGT. The CDR3 totals 17 residues. The V and J ends lost 2 bases and 4 bases, in that order; junction bases with no gene match: 8. CDR3 bases: TGTGCCAGCAGTTACGATGACCTAGCGGGAGTGTACAATGAGCAGTTCTTC. This encodes CASSYDDLAGVYNEQFF.

This sequence joins TRBV12-5 and TRBJ2-7; 9 bases fit TRBD2. CDR3 length: 17 amino acids. In germline, CDR1 is LGHNT, CDR2 FRNRAP. V shed 1 base, J shed 2 bases, and the junction held 9 bases outside the gene matches. The CDR3 spells CASGLATIAGATYEQYF. For the CDR3, the DNA is TGTGCTAGTGGTTTGGCAACTATAGCGGGAGCTACCTACGAGCAGTACTTC.

This sequence joins TRBV19 and TRBJ2-7; 9 nucleotides line up with TRBD1. The germline gives CDR1 LNHDA, CDR2 SQIVND (reference sequence). The CDR3 consists of 13 residues. The J segment lost 1 base and the V segment lost 6 bases, leaving 1 base of the junction unmatched. The CDR3 bases are TGTGCCAGTAGCGACAGGGGGTCCTACGAGCAGTACTTC. Translation gives CASSDRGSYEQYF.

This clone occurred a few times. The chain carries TRBV6-5 and TRBJ1-1; a weak D match, TRBD1 (6 bases). The CDR3 has 15 amino acids. Germline-derived CDR1 and CDR2 are MNHEY and SVGAGI. V lost 0 bases and J lost 0, with 8 bases in between. The CDR3 sequence is CASSYSQGMNTEAFF. As DNA, the CDR3 is TGTGCCAGCAGTTACTCGCAGGGGATGAACACTGAAGCTTTCTTT.

V gene TRBV5-6 combines with J gene TRBJ2-7; 12 nucleotides match TRBD1. CDR3 length equals 17 residues. The V gene end was trimmed by 1 base and the J gene end by 5 bases; junction bases not matched to a gene: 10. The germline V gene has CDR1 SGHDT and CDR2 YYEEEE. CDR3 in amino acids: CASSLFVTGQGADEQYF. The CDR3 DNA sequence: TGTGCCAGCAGCTTGTTTGTTACGGGACAGGGGGCAGACGAGCAGTACTTC.

As regards this clone: This CDR3 is also generated by other DNA sequences in the sample. The rearrangement joins TRBV19 to TRBJ1-1, with a weak D call TRBD1 (6 bases). The CDR3 consists of 14 residues. Trimming took 6 bases from V and 1 from J, leaving 12 bases between them. Germline CDR1 LNHDA, CDR2 SQIVND (reference sequence). The CDR3 nucleotides are TGTGCCAGTAGCCTACAGGGCGGGAACACTGAAGCTTTCTTT. Translated: CASSLQGGNTEAFF.

The CDR3 spells CASSLTASLNTEAFF. DNA for the CDR3: TGTGCCAGCAGCTTGACAGCAAGCCTGAACACTGAAGCTTTCTTT. This rearrangement joins TRBV5-8 to TRBJ1-1, with D hard to call. The ends were cut back, 1 base at V and 0 bases at J, with 10 bases in the middle. Looked up from germline, CDR1 is SGHTS and CDR2 is YDEGEE. The CDR3 contains 15 residues.